This note documents a single TCR beta chain sequence. Here immunoSEQ multiplex PCR was the method, and the copy in TCRdb shows in-frame clones only, minus some. The sample lists around 190,000 clones, 70% to 80% occurring once. The record originates from a study of blood T cell repertoires in COVID-19. Study overall: T cells, B-cell-depleted T cells, or PBMCs supplied cDNA or gDNA.

The CDR3 runs 14 residues. Germline lookup yields CDR1 SNHLY and CDR2 FYNNEI. V was pared by 6 bases and J by 1 base, with 12 bases between. This rearrangement joins TRBV2 to TRBJ1-1, with unresolved D. The receptor was derived from a woman aged 45-60 years with acute or convalescent COVID-19. Sequences were obtained from peripheral blood. Here the CDR3 DNA reads TGTGCCAGCAGACCCCTGCCCGGGAACACTGAAGCTTTCTTT. Amino acid sequence: CASRPLPGNTEAFF.